Listed below are T cell receptor beta chains from one sample, sequenced in a study of T cell changes during pregnancy in multiple sclerosis. The protocol was immunoSEQ multiplex PCR, while the TCRdb copy is restricted to in-frame clones and leaves out a portion. Of approximately 73,000 clones in the sample, approximately 94% are singletons; the top ten hold 0.21%. The material was CD4+ T cells from peripheral blood mononuclear cells, obtained before pregnancy. These receptors were taken from a female donor with multiple sclerosis, enrolled in a pregnancy study. Both conserved end residues are trimmed from each CDR3. Each record gives: clone size, V gene, CDR3 length, CDR3 protein. Part of the rows lack a size; the others show once, few, many or a class for expanded clones.

NA,TRBV5-1,10,ASSLVEETQY
NA,TRBV28,11,ASSDQAFEKLF
NA,TRBV19,12,ASTRSGSAETQY
NA,TRBV5-1,11,ASRGQGTGELF
NA,TRBV30,12,AWSGALANYGYT
NA,TRBV27,12,ASSPGLAGERQF
NA,TRBV2,15,ASSDRLAGAPYNEQF
NA,TRBV25-1,12,ASSGLGVNTEAF
NA,TRBV19,13,ASSLFGQAGYGYT
once,TRBV10-3,12,AISGDKSNQPQH
NA,TRBV6-5,13,ASSYLAGEKRGYT
NA,TRBV4-1,14,ASSSSPRTGDYGYT
NA,TRBV30,10,AWIAMNTEAF
NA,TRBV6-1,10,ASSQGREKLF
NA,TRBV20-1,9,SARQGHRQY
NA,TRBV28,13,ASSLIAGNHQPQH
NA,TRBV19,10,ASSSRTVGYT
NA,TRBV19,11,ASSADSNQPQH
NA,TRBV27,13,ASSRDSLVVNEQF
NA,TRBV7-9,13,ASSPRDFVTDTQY
NA,TRBV28,15,ASSSSGRAKDTGELF
NA,TRBV29-1,12,SVARTGSNYGYT
NA,TRBV2,11,ASSARQSYEQY
once,TRBV5-5,13,ASSLGAGMNTEAF
NA,TRBV5-4,13,ASSLPGSVNTEAF
NA,TRBV28,10,ASSLNRGGGY
NA,TRBV5-1,15,ASSYGGQGIAKNIQY
NA,TRBV27,13,ASRSSRLLYNEQF
NA,TRBV27,14,ASRRGGGPSDQPQH
NA,TRBV19,13,ASYRGQGARAEAF
NA,TRBV5-1,14,ASYRDSFSGANVLT
NA,TRBV7-6,13,ASSPGTSGRHEQY
once,TRBV28,13,ASSFLAGGFPEQY
few,TRBV25-1,12,ASSEERTGNTIY
NA,TRBV7-9,12,ASSLLGGNNEQY
once,TRBV5-4,13,ASSSGQGAWGEQY
NA,TRBV19,13,ASSETGDSGNTIY
NA,TRBV28,10,ASRLGGNEQF
NA,TRBV2,12,ASLTRTVNTEAF
NA,TRBV14,15,ASSLRTGLTTNEKLF
NA,TRBV30,13,AWSAAGDSTDTQY
NA,TRBV6-6,13,ATNPTGYSGNTIY
NA,TRBV29-1,12,SVAGLVSRTEAF
NA,TRBV15,14,ATSRGRSRGMEKLF
NA,TRBV5-5,13,ASSLEAGLRNIQY
NA,TRBV4-2,12,ASSRPEGVSPLH
NA,TRBV10-1,14,ASRKRQGVVKNIQY
NA,TRBV21-1,12,ARFPGQGLGEQF
NA,TRBV5-1,14,ASSSTGERANEKLF
once,TRBV4-1,12,ASSLTDFNQPQH
NA,TRBV5-1,15,ASSFVGTRGVYNEQF
NA,TRBV6-1,12,ASSGETGGEKLF
NA,TRBV23-1,13,ASSQSIDRDEKLF
few,TRBV28,11,ASSSIPRQPQH
NA,TRBV28,13,ASSLSTGGWQPQH
NA,TRBV5-1,12,ASSLWSENTEAF
NA,TRBV5-6,12,ASSLSLATDTQY
once,TRBV21-1,17,ASSKGLAGELSGANVLT